This T cell receptor beta chain is drawn from a study of blood T cells in healthy people across ages. With a J-beta primer mix and a sample-barcoded 5' primer, a second PCR ran about 6 to 11 cycles. TCRdb re-called the 5' RACE reads with MiXCR, one entry per CDR3 protein. This sample yields about 1,800,000 distinct CDR3 sequences, of which 28% are seen a single time; 7% to 9% belongs to the top ten. Germline V CDR1 and CDR2: DFQATT, SNEGSKA (reference sequence). V was clipped by 5 bases and J by 7 bases; unmatched bases: 7. This CDR3 region has 13 residues. This clonotype appeared a few times. Sequencing was done on a sample of blood. The origin of this receptor is a woman in her 30s in good health. V usage is TRBV20-1 and J usage is TRBJ2-1; 8 bases match TRBD2. CDR3 bases: TGCAGTGCTCCCCGGGCGGGGGGAAATGAGCAGTTCTTC. It specifies CSAPRAGGNEQFF.